Presented here are 8 T cell receptor beta chains from one specimen sequenced in a study of T-cell memory formation after mild COVID-19. MiXCR, applied by TCRdb to the 5' RACE reads, yields one record per CDR3 protein. This table has about 270,000 distinct CDR3 sequences, 15% to 19% appearing once. Sequenced input: PBMCs or a T cell subset sorted from them (not recorded which). These receptor sequences come from an adult woman who had mild COVID-19 (a few samples of this study predate the infection). Cell type and time point are not known.

The gene calls are TRBV9 and TRBJ2-1, with 8 bases matching TRBD2. The trim removed 0 bases at V and 3 bases at J, leaving 8 bases unmatched. Germline CDR1 reads SGDLS; CDR2 reads YYNGEE. This CDR3 is built from 17 residues. The CDR3 coding sequence is TGTGCCAGCAGCGTAGACGGGTGGGCGGGAGGCTACAATGAGCAGTTCTTC. Its protein product is CASSVDGWAGGYNEQFF.

This clonotype was observed many times. This chain joins TRBV7-3 and TRBJ1-1; D may be TRBD1 (5 bases). Trimming shortened V by 0 bases and J by 5 bases, and 13 bases separated the two germline ends. This CDR3 region has 15 residues. The germline V gene encodes CDR1 SGHTA and CDR2 FQGTGA. For the CDR3, the DNA is TGTGCCAGCAGCTTAACGGGGACCACGGGAACTGAAGCTTTCTTT. It yields the protein CASSLTGTTGTEAFF.

This sequence joins TRBV20-1 and TRBJ1-1, with a weak D call TRBD1 (5 bases). The CDR3 sequence is 14 residues long. The germline gives CDR1 DFQATT, CDR2 SNEGSKA (reference sequence). The ends were cut back, 5 bases at V and 5 bases at J, with 18 bases in the middle. In DNA form, the CDR3 reads TGCAGTGCTCGCCCGGACATCGGCGGGACTGAAGCTTTCTTT. Amino acids: CSARPDIGGTEAFF.

This chain connects TRBV19 to TRBJ1-1; unclear D gene. Trimming removed 1 base from V and 1 base from J, with 7 bases in between. Germline CDR1 is LNHDA and CDR2 is SQIVND (reference sequence). This CDR3 has 14 residues. The CDR3 nucleotides are TGTGCCAGTAGTATAGGTTTCGCGAACACTGAAGCTTTCTTT. This translates into CASSIGFANTEAFF.

This clonotype is medium-sized (0.01 to 0.1%) within its sample. J is TRBJ2-7 and V is TRBV9; 9 bases line up with TRBD2. J lost 2 bases, V lost 6 bases, and 6 bases had no gene match. The germline V gene encodes CDR1 SGDLS and CDR2 YYNGEE. The length of the CDR3 is 14 residues. CDR3: CASNPGGRAYEQYF. CDR3 DNA: TGTGCCAGCAACCCTGGCGGGAGGGCCTACGAGCAGTACTTC.

The chain is built from TRBV20-1 and TRBJ1-1, with D hard to call. Trimming stripped 2 bases from V and 6 bases from J, with 16 bases between. This CDR3 spans 14 amino acids. In germline, CDR1 is DFQATT, CDR2 SNEGSKA (reference sequence). The CDR3 loop reads CSARYSSGLAEAFF. DNA of the CDR3: TGCAGTGCTAGATACTCCTCCGGCTTGGCTGAAGCTTTCTTT.

The rearrangement links TRBV2 to TRBJ2-2; perhaps TRBD2 as D (6 bases). Germline values: CDR1 SNHLY, CDR2 FYNNEI. CDR3 size: 15 residues. V was shortened by 3 bases and J by 5 bases, with 13 bases between the two germline ends. The CDR3 protein is CASSDMGGRTGELFF. The CDR3, as DNA: TGTGCCAGCAGTGATATGGGGGGACGGACCGGGGAGCTGTTTTTT. Supplemented by reference TRBV2 and TRBJ2-2, the full variable domain reads EPEVTQTPSHQVTQMGQEVILRCVPISNHLYFYWYRQILGQKVEFLVSFYNNEISEKSEIFDDQFSVERPDGSNFTLKIRSTKLEDSAMYFCASSDMGGRTGELFFGEGSRLTVL.

This chain links TRBV5-5 with TRBJ1-2; D not certain. V gave up 0 bases and J gave up 3 bases, with 9 bases separating them. CDR3 length: 14 amino acids. The germline CDR1 and CDR2 sequences are SGHKS and YYEKEE (reference sequence). DNA of the CDR3: TGTGCCAGCAGCTTGGTACCCGGGGACTATGGCTACACCTTC. Translating it yields CASSLVPGDYGYTF.